The source of this T cell receptor (beta chain) is a study of Ad26.COV2.S vaccination and SARS-CoV-2 variants (dated by TCRdb to 2020 to 2023). Broadly, across the study: Donors in the vaccine arm were drawn from COV1001, a multicentre, randomized, double-blind, placebo-controlled phase I-IIa trial testing Ad26.COV2.S in healthy adults. Dosing of Ad26.COV2.S was intramuscular, at either 5x10^10 or 1x10^11 viral particles, delivered as one shot or as two shots spaced 56 days apart. TCRbeta repertoire sequencing was used to assess the specificity and breadth of SARS-CoV-2-reactive T cell receptors after Ad26.COV2.S vaccination. The TCR-sequenced set comprised around 30 samples: some 20 Ad26.COV2.S vaccine recipients, 5 placebo recipients and 8 SARS-CoV-2 convalescent individuals. Trial participants were randomized into five groups of five, in which low-dose or high-dose Ad26.COV2.S was given once or twice, or placebo was given on both occasions. Blinding of investigators to trial group allocation was maintained during experiments and outcome assessment.

The CDR3 spans 15 residues, from the cysteine through the phenylalanine. Left in the record is the CDR3 DNA by itself, 45 bases read in frame from the first base. The junction carries 13 bases between V and J, which are trimmed by 2 bases and 5 bases respectively. The CDR1 and CDR2 encoded by the germline V gene (reference sequence) are MNHEY and SMNVEV. Read against the paper, the sample's treatment or condition label means: roughly 18 received Ad26.COV2.S at low or high dose, single or two shots; roughly five received placebo; per-sample allocation not given. Repertoires of vaccine and placebo recipients were sequenced from samples taken on day 63 after the first injection. Cohort 1b enrolled 20 to 30 adults aged 18-55 years at a single site in Boston, USA, between 29 July and 7 August 2020. Ad26.COV2.S was a replication-incompetent adenovirus type 26 vector expressing a prefusion-stabilized SARS-CoV-2 spike protein from the original Wuhan strain.

What the research found in general, with its limitations: It was noted by the authors that total T cell responses may have been underestimated by the TCR breadth and depth analyses. After vaccination, spike-specific CD8+ and CD4+ T cell responses were reported to show substantial breadth. Comparable non-spike TCR breadth was observed between vaccine and placebo recipients, consistent with only spike being contained in the vaccine. Comparing responses between vaccine doses or regimens was not something the study was powered to do. Ad26.COV2.S recipients had higher spike-specific TCR breadth than placebo recipients (P = 0.0014).

With respect to this clone: This clone's antigen is unknown. Base qualities are not at hand, and no much larger clone is one base apart.

The immunoSEQ Assay was the method used to sequence TCRbeta CDR3 regions. After extraction, genomic DNA underwent amplification by bias-controlled multiplex PCR, followed by high-throughput sequencing. In the authors' own workflow: To quantify the absolute abundance of every unique TCRbeta CDR3 region, sequences were collapsed and filtered. T cell fraction was estimated by normalizing TCRbeta template counts to usable DNA, which was measured by amplifying reference genes present in all nucleated cells. Repertoire TCRs were annotated as SARS-CoV-2-specific when V gene, CDR3 amino acid sequence and J gene were exactly matched to a known reactive TCR set. The reference SARS-CoV-2 TCR set came from MIRA and was filtered for enrichment in COVID-19-positive ImmuneCODE repertoires, removing public or cross-reactive TCRs. Using the MIRA antigens, annotated TCRs were further analysed by specific ORF or by position within an ORF. Depth was the summed frequency of annotated unique rearrangements, while breadth was defined as annotated unique rearrangements over total unique productive rearrangements. TCR breadth was compared between groups using two-sided Wilcoxon rank-sum tests. TCRdb retrieved this table from immuneACCESS and kept in-frame rearrangements only. Not all clones are present; in checked studies, unresolved V genes account for under half, and no reason is known for the remainder. V and J calls plus clone size are reproduced from that table; the DNA served to infer D and trimming. Here the sample has about 460,000 clones; about 88% occur a single time. The biggest ten clones account for 1.5% to 2% of the sample.

The sequences come from peripheral blood, collected in a trial of Ad26.COV2.S vaccine versus placebo. The receptor's source is a person between 18 and 65 years old who received the Ad26.COV2.S COVID-19 vaccine or a placebo. Recombination joined TRBV27 with TRBJ1-5, with TRBD1 tentatively as D gene (5 bases match). The encoded CDR3 is CASSLGQGRDQPQHF. Read as DNA, the sequence is TGTGCCAGCAGTTTAGGGCAGGGAAGGGATCAGCCCCAGCATTTT.